One T cell receptor beta chain is described in this entry. This specimen belongs to a study of shared clonotypes between healthy human individuals. Profiled with immunoSEQ multiplex PCR; TCRdb holds only in-frame clones, not every one. Altogether around 2.1 million clones are present, approximately 94% being singletons, with the ten largest covering around 1.7%. Positive CCR7 selection of CD45RO-negative cells yielded the naive CD8 cells, and terminally differentiated effector memory CD45RA+ cells were excluded. Germline CDR1 and CDR2: MNHEY and SMNVEV (reference sequence). The V and J ends lost 3 bases and 4 bases respectively, with 12 bases between them. This CDR3 region has 14 residues.

This sequence joins TRBV27 and TRBJ1-1; perhaps TRBD1 as D (6 bases). The sequence was obtained from a man younger than 35 in good health. Some clones in this sample may be carry-over from other donors' samples. The specimen sequenced was naive CD8+ T cells from PBMCs. The CDR3 DNA sequence: TGTGCCAGCAGTTTCCTTTCGGGGGCCACTGAAGCTTTCTTT. Residues: CASSFLSGATEAFF.